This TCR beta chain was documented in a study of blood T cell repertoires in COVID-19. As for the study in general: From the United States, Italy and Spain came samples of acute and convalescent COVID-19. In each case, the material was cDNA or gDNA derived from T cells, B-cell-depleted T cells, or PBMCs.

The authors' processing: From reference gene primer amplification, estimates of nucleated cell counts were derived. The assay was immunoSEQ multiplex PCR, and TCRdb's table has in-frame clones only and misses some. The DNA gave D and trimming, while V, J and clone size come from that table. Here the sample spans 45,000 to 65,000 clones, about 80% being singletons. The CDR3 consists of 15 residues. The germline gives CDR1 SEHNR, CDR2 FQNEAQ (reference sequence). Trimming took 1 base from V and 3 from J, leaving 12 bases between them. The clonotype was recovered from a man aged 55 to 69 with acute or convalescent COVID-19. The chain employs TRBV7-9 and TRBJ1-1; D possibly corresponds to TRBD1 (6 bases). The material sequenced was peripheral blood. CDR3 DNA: TGTGCCAGCAGCTTAGGGGGACATCTAGACACTGAAGCTTTCTTT. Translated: CASSLGGHLDTEAFF.